These 6 T cell receptor beta chains originate from one sample sequenced in a study of blood T cell repertoires in COVID-19. Measured with immunoSEQ multiplex PCR; TCRdb has only the in-frame clones, and not every one. The table records a few hundred thousand clones, about four fifths of them present only once. Sequenced input: peripheral blood. All receptors come from a woman aged 18-29 years with acute or convalescent COVID-19.

V and J are TRBV5-6 and TRBJ2-2; D possibly corresponds to TRBD1 (5 bases). The length of the CDR3 is 19 residues. The V and J ends lost 0 bases and 0 bases respectively, with 18 bases between them. Germline CDR1 SGHDT, CDR2 YYEEEE. The CDR3 region is CASSLAYRQITPNTGELFF. In DNA form, the CDR3 reads TGTGCCAGCAGCTTGGCCTACCGACAGATTACCCCGAACACCGGGGAGCTGTTTTTT. Filled out from reference TRBV5-6 and TRBJ2-2, the complete variable domain reads DAGVTQSPTHLIKTRGQQVTLRCSPKSGHDTVSWYQQALGQGPQFIFQYYEEEERQRGNFPDRFSGHQFPNYSSELNVNALLLGDSALYLCASSLAYRQITPNTGELFFGEGSRLTVL.

This chain links TRBV4-3 with TRBJ2-7, with 10 bases fitting TRBD2. Trimming removed 4 bases from V and 7 bases from J; junction bases left unmatched: 7. Germline V gives CDR1 LGHNA, CDR2 YSLEER. This CDR3 region has 14 residues. The CDR3 protein is CASSPAGGPREQYF. CDR3 nucleotides: TGCGCCAGCAGCCCAGCGGGAGGGCCGCGGGAGCAGTACTTC.

The rearrangement links TRBV5-1 to TRBJ1-1, with 10 nucleotides matching TRBD1. CDR1 and CDR2 (germline): SGHRS, YFSETQ. Losses at the gene ends were 1 base for V and 11 bases for J; bases not matched to a gene: 5. The CDR3 length is 13 residues. The CDR3 DNA is TGCGCCAGCAGCTTGCCCGACAGGGGGCTCGCTTTCTTT. Amino acids: CASSLPDRGLAFF.

CDR3 loop: CSVETQTSGNYNEQFF. The CDR3 region has the DNA TGCAGCGTTGAAACCCAGACTAGCGGAAACTACAATGAGCAGTTCTTC. The rearrangement links TRBV29-1 to TRBJ2-1; 9 bases are a match to TRBD2. This CDR3 region has 16 residues. V shed 2 bases, J shed 3 bases, and the junction held 8 bases outside the gene matches. The V gene's germline CDR1 is SQVTM and CDR2 ANQGSEA.

The rearrangement uses TRBV15 and TRBJ1-1; D remains unclear. CDR3 size: 14 residues. Trimming shortened V by 0 bases and J by 8 bases, and 13 bases separated the two germline ends. CDR1 is LNHNV, CDR2 YYDKDF, per germline (reference sequence). CDR3 DNA: TGTGCCACCAGCAGAGATGGAGTGGGAGAAGAAGCTTTCTTT. This translates into CATSRDGVGEEAFF.

The chain links TRBV5-1 to TRBJ2-1; D not resolved. The CDR3 has 15 amino acids. Germline V gene sequence: CDR1 SGHRS, CDR2 YFSETQ. Trimming shortened V by 0 bases and J by 0 bases, and 7 bases separated the two germline ends. CDR3 region: CASSLAQISYNEQFF. CDR3 coding DNA: TGCGCCAGCAGCTTGGCACAGATCTCCTACAATGAGCAGTTCTTC.